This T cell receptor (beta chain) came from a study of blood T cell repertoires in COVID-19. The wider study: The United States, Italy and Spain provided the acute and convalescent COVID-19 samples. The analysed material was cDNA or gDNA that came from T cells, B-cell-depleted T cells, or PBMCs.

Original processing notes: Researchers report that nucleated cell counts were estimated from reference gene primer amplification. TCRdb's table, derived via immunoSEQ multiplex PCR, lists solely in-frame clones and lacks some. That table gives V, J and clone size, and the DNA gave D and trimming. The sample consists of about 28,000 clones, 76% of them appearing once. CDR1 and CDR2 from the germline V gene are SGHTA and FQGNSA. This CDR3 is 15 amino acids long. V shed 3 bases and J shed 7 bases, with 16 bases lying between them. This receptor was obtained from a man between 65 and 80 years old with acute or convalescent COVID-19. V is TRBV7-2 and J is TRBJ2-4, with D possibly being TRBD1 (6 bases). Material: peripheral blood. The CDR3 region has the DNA TGTGCCAGCAGCTTCGGTGGGGGCGCGGGCAACATTCAGTACTTC. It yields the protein CASSFGGGAGNIQYF.